This TCR beta chain emerged from a study of cytomegalovirus exposure and HLA in healthy donors. Study information: Assignment to the Caucasian-associated ancestry cluster applied to around 76% of the approximately 370 genotyped donors.

The CDR3 consists of 16 residues. In germline, CDR1 is SEHNR, CDR2 FQNEAQ (reference sequence). Study findings and constraints: When the data were analyzed later, several of the most significant clusters appeared to be linked to common viral pathogens. Roughly even sequencing depth across donors was the assumption behind the presence/absence analyses.

Comment on this clone: Its antigen is as yet unknown. One end of the junction varies from germline; a read error may be responsible.

Use of 60 Vbeta and 13 Jbeta primers characterized the PCR. Here immunoSEQ multiplex PCR was the method, and the copy in TCRdb shows in-frame clones only, minus some. The sample lists 240,000 or so clones; around 81% were seen once. This sequence originates from a woman aged 60-75 years in good health and CMV-seropositive. The sequenced material came from PBMCs. The V call is TRBV7-9, the J call TRBJ2-7, with D tentatively TRBD2 (5 bases). The CDR3 DNA is TGTTCCAGCAGCTTAGAACCCCTCTCGGGGTCCTACGAGCAGTACTTC. Translation: CSSSLEPLSGSYEQYF.